A single sample gave rise to the 6 T cell receptor beta chains below, sequenced in a study of response to subunit inactivated influenza vaccine. TCRdb itself ran the RT-PCR reads through MiXCR, one entry per CDR3 protein. The data contain almost 250,000 distinct CDR3 sequences, about 12% of them singletons. The specimen was non-naive T cells sorted from PBMCs, collected 14 days before vaccination. Source of these receptors: a man over 45 who received an inactivated influenza vaccine.

This clonotype was seen a handful of times. This sequence joins TRBV13 and TRBJ2-7; D unresolved. CDR1 is PRHDT, CDR2 FYEKMQ, per germline (reference sequence). This CDR3 is built from 15 residues. V lost 1 base and J lost 3, with 13 bases in between. The CDR3 DNA is TGTGCCAGCAGCTTAGAGGGTTACGGGCACTACGAGCAGTACTTC. Its protein is CASSLEGYGHYEQYF. Full variable domain (remainder filled in from reference TRBV13 and TRBJ2-7): AAGVIQSPRHLIKEKRETATLKCYPIPRHDTVYWYQQGPGQDPQFLISFYEKMQSDKGSIPDRFSAQQFSDYHSELNMSSLELGDSALYFCASSLEGYGHYEQYFGPGTRLTVT.

This clonotype occurred many times. The rearrangement joins TRBV12-3 or TRBV12-4 to TRBJ1-6; no reliable D call. There are 13 residues in the CDR3. The ends were cut back, 10 bases at V and 4 bases at J, with 11 bases in the middle. DNA of the CDR3: TGTGCCACCTCGACCGATTATAATTCACCCCTCCACTTT. It specifies CATSTDYNSPLHF.

This chain joins TRBV4-2 and TRBJ1-2, with D perhaps TRBD1 (6 bases). Germline V gene lookup returns CDR1 LGHNA and CDR2 YNFKEQ. The length of the CDR3 is 15 residues. V was pared by 0 bases and J by 5 bases, with 13 bases between. In DNA, the CDR3 is TGTGCCAGCAGCCAAGATCTCGGCAGGGGTTATGGCTACACCTTC. Translated: CASSQDLGRGYGYTF.

This sequence joins TRBV10-3 and TRBJ2-1, with D uncertain. Deletions cut 2 bases from V and 10 bases from J, with 12 bases between. There are 13 residues in the CDR3. The germline gives CDR1 ENHRY, CDR2 SYGVKD. The CDR3 DNA sequence: TGTGCCATCAGTGAGGGATCCCTCGCCGAGCAGTTCTTC. Translating it yields CAISEGSLAEQFF.

This clonotype was seen more than once but under ten times. V gene TRBV5-1 combines with J gene TRBJ2-1; 10 bases line up with TRBD2. CDR1 SGHRS and CDR2 YFSETQ come from the germline V gene. The CDR3 runs to 14 residues. V lost 2 bases and J lost 6; bases outside the gene matches: 2. The CDR3 DNA follows: TGCGCCAGCAGCTTTAGCGGGAGGATCAATGAGCAGTTCTTC. Translated: CASSFSGRINEQFF. The entire variable domain, with the rest obtained from reference TRBV5-1 and TRBJ2-1, is as follows: KAGVTQTPRYLIKTRGQQVTLSCSPISGHRSVSWYQQTPGQGLQFLFEYFSETQRNKGNFPGRFSGRQFSNSRSEMNVSTLELGDSALYLCASSFSGRINEQFFGPGTRLTVL.

This clonotype has only a few counts. The genes are TRBV11-2 and TRBJ2-5, with 7 bases matching TRBD2. This CDR3 has 18 residues. The germline gives CDR1 SGHAT, CDR2 FQNNGV. J lost 5 bases, V lost 5 bases, and 20 bases had no gene match. CDR3 nucleotide sequence: TGTGCCAGCAGCCCGCGAACGGGGGGAATTTTAGGGGCGGAGACCCAGTACTTC. Translation: CASSPRTGGILGAETQYF.